The 11 T cell receptor beta chains given below trace back to one sample, sequenced in a study of T cell repertoires in urothelial bladder cancer. Profiling relied on immunoSEQ multiplex PCR, and the TCRdb table lists in-frame clones only, not all of them. The sample carries about 13,000 clones, just over 65% recorded once. The sequenced sample consisted of tumor-infiltrating cells from bladder cancer. Receptor source: a human donor with urothelial carcinoma.

This clone has just one count. This CDR3 is CASSSIGVSYNEQFF. CDR3 bases: TGTGCCAGCAGCTCCATAGGGGTCTCCTACAATGAGCAGTTCTTC. This rearrangement joins TRBV7-3 to TRBJ2-1; TRBD1 might be the D (5 bases). CDR3 length: 15 amino acids. V gave up 4 bases and J gave up 0 bases, with 10 bases separating them. From germline, CDR1 is SGHTA and CDR2 FQGTGA.

V and J are TRBV19 and TRBJ2-3; D not resolved. This CDR3 comprises 15 residues. Germline V lookup: CDR1 LNHDA, CDR2 SQIVND (reference sequence). Trimming took 3 bases from V and 2 from J, leaving 12 bases between them. CDR3 in DNA: TGTGCCAGTAGTATCGTCGGATTTTCCACAGATACGCAGTATTTT. This translates into CASSIVGFSTDTQYF.

V usage is TRBV6-6 and J usage is TRBJ2-2; unclear D gene. The V gene's germline CDR1 is MNHNY and CDR2 SVGAGI (reference sequence). Trimming pared 7 bases from V and 0 bases from J, leaving 9 bases between. The CDR3 loop spans 14 amino acids. The DNA of the CDR3 is TGTGCCAGCAAGTTAGTCCCGAACACCGGGGAGCTGTTTTTT. The encoded protein is CASKLVPNTGELFF.

This chain joins TRBV5-1 and TRBJ2-3; the D gene could be TRBD1 or TRBD2 (6 bases each). The CDR3 length is 15 residues. V was shortened by 4 bases and J by 1 base, with 13 bases between the two germline ends. Germline loops: CDR1 SGHRS, CDR2 YFSETQ. CDR3 loop: CASSPRRGGTDTQYF. The CDR3 DNA follows: TGCGCCAGCAGCCCCCGGAGGGGGGGCACAGATACGCAGTATTTT. The full variable domain, in which reference TRBV5-1 and TRBJ2-3 provide the parts outside the CDR3, is KAGVTQTPRYLIKTRGQQVTLSCSPISGHRSVSWYQQTPGQGLQFLFEYFSETQRNKGNFPGRFSGRQFSNSRSEMNVSTLELGDSALYLCASSPRRGGTDTQYFGPGTRLTVL.

The gene calls are TRBV7-9 and TRBJ2-1; 11 bases line up with TRBD2. Germline lookup yields CDR1 SEHNR and CDR2 FQNEAQ (reference sequence). CDR3 length equals 15 residues. J was trimmed by 7 bases and V by 5 bases; bases with no gene match: 7. Written as DNA, the CDR3 is TGTGCCAGCAGCCCTAGCGGGGGGCGGGGGAATGAGCAGTTCTTC. It yields the protein CASSPSGGRGNEQFF.

This clone was recorded a few times. The rearrangement joins TRBV20-1 to TRBJ1-1, with a weak D call TRBD1 (6 bases). This CDR3 has 11 amino acids. Germline CDR1 reads DFQATT; CDR2 reads SNEGSKA (reference sequence). CDR3 amino acids: CTPDRNTEAFF. The CDR3 DNA reads TGCACCCCGGACAGGAACACTGAAGCTTTCTTT.

The chain is built from TRBV5-8 and TRBJ1-6, with D uncertain. The CDR3 consists of 12 residues. V lost 2 bases, J lost 10 bases, and 7 bases lay in between. Germline V lookup: CDR1 SGHTS, CDR2 YDEGEE. This CDR3 reads CASSFAGSPLHF. The CDR3 nucleotides are TGTGCCAGCAGCTTTGCGGGATCACCCCTCCACTTT.

This clone was counted a single time. The chain uses TRBV29-1 and TRBJ2-2, with D possibly TRBD1 on 5 matching bases. Trimming pared 1 base from V and 0 bases from J, leaving 9 bases between. Germline V gene data show CDR1 as SQVTM and CDR2 as ANQGSEA. This CDR3 has 15 amino acids. For the CDR3, the DNA is TGCAGCGTTGAAGTGGTGACAGCGAACACCGGGGAGCTGTTTTTT. Protein sequence: CSVEVVTANTGELFF.

The rearrangement uses TRBV11-2 and TRBJ1-1, with 10 positions matching TRBD1. The V gene's germline CDR1 is SGHAT and CDR2 FQNNGV. This CDR3 spans 14 amino acids. The trim removed 4 bases at V and 8 bases at J, leaving 7 bases unmatched. The CDR3 region has the DNA TGTGCCAGCAGCTCAGGGACAGGGGCAGTCGAAGCTTTCTTT. Its protein is CASSSGTGAVEAFF.

The rearrangement joins TRBV5-5 to TRBJ2-5, with D uncertain. V shed 3 bases and J shed 3 bases, with 12 bases lying between them. The germline V gene has CDR1 SGHKS and CDR2 YYEKEE (reference sequence). This CDR3 is 14 amino acids long. DNA for the CDR3: TGTGCCAGCAGCTCCCTGACCAAAGAAGAGACCCAGTACTTC. Protein product: CASSSLTKEETQYF.

The chain combines TRBV6-6 with TRBJ1-5; D is unresolved. Trimming removed 2 bases at V and 7 bases at J, with 9 bases between. The CDR3 is 13 residues long. Per the germline V gene, CDR1 is MNHNY and CDR2 is SVGAGI (reference sequence). In nucleotides, the CDR3 is TGTGCCAGCAGTTACGGGGTGACCCAGCCCCAGCATTTT. This encodes CASSYGVTQPQHF.